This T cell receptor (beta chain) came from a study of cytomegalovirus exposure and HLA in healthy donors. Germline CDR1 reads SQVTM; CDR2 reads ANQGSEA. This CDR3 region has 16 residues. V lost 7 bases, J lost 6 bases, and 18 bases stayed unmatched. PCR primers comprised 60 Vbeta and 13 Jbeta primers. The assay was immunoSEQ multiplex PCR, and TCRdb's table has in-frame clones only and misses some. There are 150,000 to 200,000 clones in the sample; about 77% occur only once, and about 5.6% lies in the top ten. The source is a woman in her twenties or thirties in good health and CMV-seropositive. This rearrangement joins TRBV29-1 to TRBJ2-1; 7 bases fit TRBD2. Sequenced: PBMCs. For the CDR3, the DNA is TGCAGCGCAAATCCGTCCGTCCTAGCGGAAACCAATGAGCAGTTCTTC. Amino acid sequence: CSANPSVLAETNEQFF.